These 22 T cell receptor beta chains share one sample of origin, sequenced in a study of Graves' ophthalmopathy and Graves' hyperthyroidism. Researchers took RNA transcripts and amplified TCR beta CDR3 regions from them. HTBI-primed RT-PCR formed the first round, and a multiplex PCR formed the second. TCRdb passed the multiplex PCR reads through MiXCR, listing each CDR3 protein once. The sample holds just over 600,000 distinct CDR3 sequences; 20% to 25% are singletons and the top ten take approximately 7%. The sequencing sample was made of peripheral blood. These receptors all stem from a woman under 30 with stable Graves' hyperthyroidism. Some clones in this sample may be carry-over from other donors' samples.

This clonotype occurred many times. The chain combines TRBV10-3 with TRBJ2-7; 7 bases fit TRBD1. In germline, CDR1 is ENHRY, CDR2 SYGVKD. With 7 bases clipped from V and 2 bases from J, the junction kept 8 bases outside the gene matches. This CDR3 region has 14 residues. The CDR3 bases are TGTGCCATCAACCAGGGGGATCGAGCCTACGAGCAGTACTTC. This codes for CAINQGDRAYEQYF.

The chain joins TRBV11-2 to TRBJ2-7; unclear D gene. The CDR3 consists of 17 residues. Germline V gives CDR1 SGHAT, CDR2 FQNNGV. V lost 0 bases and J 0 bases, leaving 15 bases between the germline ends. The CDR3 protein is CASSLESDIFSSYEQYF. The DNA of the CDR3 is TGTGCCAGCAGCTTAGAGTCCGATATTTTTAGCTCCTACGAGCAGTACTTC.

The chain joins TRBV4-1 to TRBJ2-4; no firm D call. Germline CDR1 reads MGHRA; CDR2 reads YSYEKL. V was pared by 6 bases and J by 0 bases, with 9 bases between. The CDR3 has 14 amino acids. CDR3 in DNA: TGCGCCAGCAGGGACCCACTAGCCAAAAACATTCAGTACTTC. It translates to CASRDPLAKNIQYF.

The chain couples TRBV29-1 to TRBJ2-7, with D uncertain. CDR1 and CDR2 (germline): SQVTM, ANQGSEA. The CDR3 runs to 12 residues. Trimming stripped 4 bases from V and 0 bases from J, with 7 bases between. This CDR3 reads CSVGDTSYEQYF. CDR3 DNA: TGCAGCGTTGGAGACACCTCCTACGAGCAGTACTTC.

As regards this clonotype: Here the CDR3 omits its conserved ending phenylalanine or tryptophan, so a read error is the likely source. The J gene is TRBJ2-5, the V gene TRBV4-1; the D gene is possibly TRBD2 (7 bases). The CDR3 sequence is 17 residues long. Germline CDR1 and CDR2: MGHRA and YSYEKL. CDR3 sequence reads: CASSQDGRGLIQESQYY. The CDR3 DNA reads TGCGCCAGCAGCCAAGATGGGCGGGGGCTAATTCAAGAGTCCCAGTACTAC.

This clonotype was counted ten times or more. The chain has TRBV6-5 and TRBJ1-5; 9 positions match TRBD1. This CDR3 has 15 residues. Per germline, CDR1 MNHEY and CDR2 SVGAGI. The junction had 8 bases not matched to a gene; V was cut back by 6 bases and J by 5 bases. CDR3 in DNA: TGTGCCAGCAGCTCGGGACAGGGTTTTTATCAGCCCCAGCATTTT. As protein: CASSSGQGFYQPQHF.

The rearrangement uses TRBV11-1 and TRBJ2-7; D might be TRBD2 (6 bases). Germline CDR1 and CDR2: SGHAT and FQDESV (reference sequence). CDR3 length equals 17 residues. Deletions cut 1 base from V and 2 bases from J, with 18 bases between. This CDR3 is CASSLDAGGVGTYEQYF. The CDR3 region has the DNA TGTGCCAGCAGCTTAGATGCCGGGGGAGTCGGGACCTACGAGCAGTACTTC.

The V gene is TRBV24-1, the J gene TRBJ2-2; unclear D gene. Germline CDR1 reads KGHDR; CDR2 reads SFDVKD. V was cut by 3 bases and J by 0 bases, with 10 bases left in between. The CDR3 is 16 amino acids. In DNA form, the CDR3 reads TGTGCCACCAGTGATCCCCGAGTGGCGAACACCGGGGAGCTGTTTTTT. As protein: CATSDPRVANTGELFF.

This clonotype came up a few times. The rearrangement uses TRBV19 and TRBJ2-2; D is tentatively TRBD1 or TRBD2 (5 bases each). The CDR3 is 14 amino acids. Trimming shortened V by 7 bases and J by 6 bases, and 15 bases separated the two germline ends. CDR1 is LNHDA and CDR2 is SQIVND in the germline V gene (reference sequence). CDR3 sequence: CASKGRRPAGELFF. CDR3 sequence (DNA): TGTGCCAGTAAGGGACGGCGACCTGCCGGGGAGCTGTTTTTT.

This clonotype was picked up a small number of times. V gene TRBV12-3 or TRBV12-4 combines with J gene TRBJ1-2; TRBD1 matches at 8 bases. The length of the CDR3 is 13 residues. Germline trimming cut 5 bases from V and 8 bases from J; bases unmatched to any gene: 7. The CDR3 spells CASSPTGAGGYTF. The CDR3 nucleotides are TGTGCCAGCAGTCCGACAGGGGCGGGGGGCTACACCTTC.

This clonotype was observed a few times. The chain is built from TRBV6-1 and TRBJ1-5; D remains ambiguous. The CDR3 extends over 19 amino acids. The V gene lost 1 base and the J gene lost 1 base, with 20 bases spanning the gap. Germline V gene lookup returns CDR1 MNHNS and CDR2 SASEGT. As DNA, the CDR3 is TGTGCCAGCAGTGAAGATTGGGAGCGAAGAGTGGGAAGCAATCAGCCCCAGCATTTT. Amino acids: CASSEDWERRVGSNQPQHF.

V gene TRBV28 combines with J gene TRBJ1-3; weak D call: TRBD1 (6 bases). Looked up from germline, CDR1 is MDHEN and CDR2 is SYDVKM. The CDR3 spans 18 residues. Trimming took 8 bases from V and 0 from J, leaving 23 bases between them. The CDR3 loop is CASGARDIQRSSGNTIYF. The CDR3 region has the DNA TGTGCCAGCGGGGCCCGGGACATCCAACGAAGCTCTGGAAACACCATATATTTT.

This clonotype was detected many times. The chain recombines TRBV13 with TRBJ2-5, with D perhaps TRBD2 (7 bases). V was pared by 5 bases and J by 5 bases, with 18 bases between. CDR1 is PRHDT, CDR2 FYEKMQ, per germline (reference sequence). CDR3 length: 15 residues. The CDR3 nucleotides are TGTGCCAGCAGCGCGACCGGGGGGCGCGGGGAGACCCAGTACTTC. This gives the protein CASSATGGRGETQYF. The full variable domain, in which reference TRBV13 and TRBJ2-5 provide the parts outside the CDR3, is AAGVIQSPRHLIKEKRETATLKCYPIPRHDTVYWYQQGPGQDPQFLISFYEKMQSDKGSIPDRFSAQQFSDYHSELNMSSLELGDSALYFCASSATGGRGETQYFGPGTRLLVL.

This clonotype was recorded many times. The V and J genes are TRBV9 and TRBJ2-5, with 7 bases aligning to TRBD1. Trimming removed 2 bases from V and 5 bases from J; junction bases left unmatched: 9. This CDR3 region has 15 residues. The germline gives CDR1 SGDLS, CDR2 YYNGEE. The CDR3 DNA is TGTGCCAGCAGCGTCAGGGGGACCGAGCTGGAGACCCAGTACTTC. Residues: CASSVRGTELETQYF.

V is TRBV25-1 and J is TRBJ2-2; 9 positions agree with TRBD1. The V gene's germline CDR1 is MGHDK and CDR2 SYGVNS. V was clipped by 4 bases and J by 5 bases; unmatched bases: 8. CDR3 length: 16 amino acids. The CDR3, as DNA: TGTGCCAGCAGTGCAAGGACAGGGGTTGAGACCGGGGAGCTGTTTTTT. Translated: CASSARTGVETGELFF.

The CDR3 protein is CAVGFGYTGELFF. DNA for the CDR3: TGTGCCGTGGGTTTTGGGTACACCGGGGAGCTGTTTTTT. This rearrangement joins TRBV15 to TRBJ2-2; D not certain. Germline V lookup: CDR1 LNHNV, CDR2 YYDKDF (reference sequence). With 11 bases removed from V and 3 bases from J, the gap between germline ends came to 13 bases. The CDR3 is 13 residues long.

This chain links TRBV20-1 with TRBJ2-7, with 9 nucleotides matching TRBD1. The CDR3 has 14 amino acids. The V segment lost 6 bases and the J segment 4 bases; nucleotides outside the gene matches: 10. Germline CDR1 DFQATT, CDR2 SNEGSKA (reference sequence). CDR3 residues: CSATQGARWYEQYF. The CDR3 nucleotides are TGCAGTGCGACACAGGGGGCGCGATGGTACGAGCAGTACTTC.

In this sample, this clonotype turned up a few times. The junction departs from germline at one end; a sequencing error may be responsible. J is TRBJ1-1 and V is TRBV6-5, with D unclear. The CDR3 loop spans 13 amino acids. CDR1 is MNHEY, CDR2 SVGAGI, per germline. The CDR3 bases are TGTGCCAGCAGTTCCATGGGCGACACTGATGCTTTCTTT. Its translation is CASSSMGDTDAFF.

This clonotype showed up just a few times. The chain's CDR3 is CASSFAGANSNQPQHF. CDR3 sequence (DNA): TGTGCCAGCAGCTTCGCAGGGGCAAATAGCAATCAGCCCCAGCATTTT. The chain carries TRBV11-1 and TRBJ1-5; possibly TRBD1 for D (6 bases). The length of the CDR3 is 16 residues. V dropped 3 bases and J dropped 0 bases, with 12 bases sitting between them. Germline loops: CDR1 SGHAT, CDR2 FQDESV (reference sequence).

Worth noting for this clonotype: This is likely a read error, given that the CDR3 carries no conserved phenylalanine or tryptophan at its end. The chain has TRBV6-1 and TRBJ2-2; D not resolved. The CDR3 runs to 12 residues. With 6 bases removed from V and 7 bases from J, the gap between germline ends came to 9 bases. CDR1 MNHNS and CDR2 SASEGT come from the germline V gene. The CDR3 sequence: CASRAQVGELFL. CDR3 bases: TGTGCCAGCAGGGCCCAGGTCGGGGAGCTGTTTTTG.

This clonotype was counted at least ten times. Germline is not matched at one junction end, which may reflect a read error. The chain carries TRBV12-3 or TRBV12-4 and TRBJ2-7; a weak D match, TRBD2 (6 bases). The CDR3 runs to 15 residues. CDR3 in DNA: TGTGCCAGCAGCTCCGGCGGGATGCTTAACTACGGGCAGTACTTC. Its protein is CASSSGGMLNYGQYF.

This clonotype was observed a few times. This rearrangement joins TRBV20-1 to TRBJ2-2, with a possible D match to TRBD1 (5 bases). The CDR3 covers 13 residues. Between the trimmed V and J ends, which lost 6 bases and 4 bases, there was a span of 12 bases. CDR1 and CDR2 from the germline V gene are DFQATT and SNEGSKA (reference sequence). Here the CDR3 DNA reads TGCAGTGCGGCAGGGCCACCCACCGGGGAGCTGTTTTTT. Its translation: CSAAGPPTGELFF.